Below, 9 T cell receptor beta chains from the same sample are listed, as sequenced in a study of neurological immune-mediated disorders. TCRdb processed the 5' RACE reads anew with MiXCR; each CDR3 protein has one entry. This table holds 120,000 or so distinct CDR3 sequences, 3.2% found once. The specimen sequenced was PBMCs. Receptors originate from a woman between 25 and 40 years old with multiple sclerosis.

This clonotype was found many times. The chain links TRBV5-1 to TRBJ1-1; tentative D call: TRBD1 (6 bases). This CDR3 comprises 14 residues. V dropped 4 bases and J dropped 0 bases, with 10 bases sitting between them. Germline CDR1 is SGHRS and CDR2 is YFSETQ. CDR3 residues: CASSGDIMNTEAFF. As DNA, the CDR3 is TGCGCCAGCAGCGGGGACATCATGAACACTGAAGCTTTCTTT.

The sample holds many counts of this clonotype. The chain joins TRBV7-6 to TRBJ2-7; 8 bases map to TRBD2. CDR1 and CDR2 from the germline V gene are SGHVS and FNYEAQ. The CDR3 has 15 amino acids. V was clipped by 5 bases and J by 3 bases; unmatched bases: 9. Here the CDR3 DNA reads TGTGCCAGCAGCCTCCAAAGCGGGAGAAGCTACGAGCAGTACTTC. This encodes CASSLQSGRSYEQYF.

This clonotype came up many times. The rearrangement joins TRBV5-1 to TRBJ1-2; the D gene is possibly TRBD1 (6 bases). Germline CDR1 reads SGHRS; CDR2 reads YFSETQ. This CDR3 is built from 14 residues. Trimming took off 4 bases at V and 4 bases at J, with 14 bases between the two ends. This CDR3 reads CASSPDRNPYGYTF. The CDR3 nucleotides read TGCGCCAGCAGCCCCGACAGGAACCCCTATGGCTACACCTTC.

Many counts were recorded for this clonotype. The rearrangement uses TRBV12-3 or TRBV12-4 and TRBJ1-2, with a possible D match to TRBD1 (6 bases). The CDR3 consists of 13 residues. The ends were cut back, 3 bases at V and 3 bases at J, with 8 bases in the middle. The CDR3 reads CASSLGTYYGYTF. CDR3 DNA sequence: TGTGCCAGCAGTTTGGGGACATACTATGGCTACACCTTC.

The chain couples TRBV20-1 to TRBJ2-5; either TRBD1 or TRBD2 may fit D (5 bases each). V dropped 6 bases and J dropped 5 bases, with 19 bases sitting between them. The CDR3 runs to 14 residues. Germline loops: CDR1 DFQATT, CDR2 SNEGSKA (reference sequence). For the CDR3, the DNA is TGCAGTGCGCCCGGGTGGGGGAGTAGGGAGACCCAGTACTTC. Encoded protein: CSAPGWGSRETQYF.

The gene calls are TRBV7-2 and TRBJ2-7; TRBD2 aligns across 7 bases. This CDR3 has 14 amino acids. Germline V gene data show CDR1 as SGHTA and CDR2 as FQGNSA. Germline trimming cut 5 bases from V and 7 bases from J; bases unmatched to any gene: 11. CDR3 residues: CASSPPGRTREQYF. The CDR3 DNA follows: TGTGCCAGCAGCCCCCCGGGACGGACTAGAGAGCAGTACTTC.

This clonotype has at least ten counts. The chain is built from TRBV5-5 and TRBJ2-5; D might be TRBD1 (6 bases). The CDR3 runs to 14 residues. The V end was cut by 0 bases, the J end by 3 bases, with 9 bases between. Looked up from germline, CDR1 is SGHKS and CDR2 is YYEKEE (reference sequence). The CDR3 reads CASSLGAGEETQYF. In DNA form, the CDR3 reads TGTGCCAGCAGCTTGGGCGCAGGGGAAGAGACCCAGTACTTC.

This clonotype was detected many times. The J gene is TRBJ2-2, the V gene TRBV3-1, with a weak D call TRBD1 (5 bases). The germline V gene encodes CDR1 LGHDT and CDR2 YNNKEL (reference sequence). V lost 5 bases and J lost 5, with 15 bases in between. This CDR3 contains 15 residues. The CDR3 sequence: CASSGAERFTGELFF. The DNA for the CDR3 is TGTGCCAGCAGCGGGGCCGAGAGATTTACCGGGGAGCTGTTTTTT.

The CDR3 sequence is CSVGAGTGGGYGYTF. The DNA for the CDR3 is TGCAGCGTAGGGGCCGGGACAGGGGGCGGCTATGGCTACACCTTC. The chain uses TRBV29-1 and TRBJ1-2, with 12 bases aligning to TRBD1. Trimming at V came to 6 bases and at J to 4 bases, leaving 9 bases not matched to a gene. This CDR3 has 15 residues. Germline V gene data show CDR1 as SQVTM and CDR2 as ANQGSEA.